The 14 T cell receptor beta chains presented below share a single source sample, sequenced in a study of beta chain features in type 1 diabetes. Points from the study as a whole: Moderately but significantly shorter TCRB CDR3s were found in Type 1 diabetes patients in all four CD4+ subsets.

The isolated RNA, all of it, was reverse transcribed, so expressed TCRB transcripts were what got sequenced. The data were produced by immunoSEQ multiplex PCR, yet TCRdb's version contains in-frame clones alone and is incomplete. This table has some 190,000 clones, roughly 8% appearing once. For these TCRs, the target antigens are not known. The specimen was central memory CD4+ T cells from blood. Source of these receptors: a young man with type 1 diabetes.

There are a few counts of this clone. The rearrangement links TRBV23-1 to TRBJ1-5; 8 nucleotides match TRBD1. TRBV23-1 is assigned to the ORF class and has an uncertain function. CDR3 size: 15 residues. V trimming: 2 bases; J trimming: 8 bases; junction bases outside the gene matches: 8. The CDR3 loop is CASSQLQGAGEPQHF. CDR3 DNA: TGCGCCAGCAGTCAACTCCAGGGGGCCGGCGAGCCCCAGCATTTT.

This chain links TRBV6-5 with TRBJ2-5; D is uncertain. CDR3 size: 11 residues. The germline V gene has CDR1 MNHEY and CDR2 SVGAGI. V lost 5 bases and J lost 7, with 8 bases in between. CDR3 in DNA: TGTGCCAGCAGTGGAGTGGGGACCCAGTACTTC. Translated, it gives CASSGVGTQYF.

The CDR3, as DNA: TGCAGCGTTGTGGATGGGCAGCATAGCAATCAGCCCCAGCATTTT. Protein product: CSVVDGQHSNQPQHF. This rearrangement joins TRBV29-1 to TRBJ1-5; the D is unclear. The CDR3 covers 15 residues. In germline, CDR1 is SQVTM, CDR2 ANQGSEA. Trimming stripped 4 bases from V and 0 bases from J, with 13 bases between.

The CDR3 coding sequence is TGTGCCAGCAGTGGTGGAGGCGATAGCAATCAGCCCCAGCATTTT. It specifies CASSGGGDSNQPQHF. The rearrangement joins TRBV2 to TRBJ1-5; no definite D call. The CDR3 sequence is 15 residues long. Germline values: CDR1 SNHLY, CDR2 FYNNEI. V was shortened by 4 bases and J by 0 bases, with 10 bases between the two germline ends.

The chain combines TRBV19 with TRBJ2-3; 9 bases are a match to TRBD2. The CDR3 extends over 14 amino acids. V lost 5 bases to trimming and J lost 2 bases; unmatched junction nucleotides: 2. Germline V lookup: CDR1 LNHDA, CDR2 SQIVND (reference sequence). CDR3 nucleotides: TGTGCCAGTAGTTCTAGCGGGGACACAGATACGCAGTATTTT. This gives the protein CASSSSGDTDTQYF.

The DNA for the CDR3 is TGTGCCAGCAGGCCGACTAGCGGGAGTGCAGATACGCAGTATTTT. It is translated as CASRPTSGSADTQYF. The V gene is TRBV27, the J gene TRBJ2-3; 12 nucleotides agree with TRBD2. The CDR3 contains 15 residues. With V trimmed by 6 bases and J by 4 bases, 5 bases remained unmatched. Germline lookup yields CDR1 MNHEY and CDR2 SMNVEV (reference sequence).

The rearrangement links TRBV6-5 to TRBJ2-3, with D possibly being TRBD1 (5 bases). V lost 3 bases, J lost 2 bases, and 9 bases lay in between. This CDR3 spans 14 amino acids. The germline V gene has CDR1 MNHEY and CDR2 SVGAGI. The DNA of the CDR3 is TGTGCCAGCAGTTATTCGACAGTCACAGATACGCAGTATTTT. The encoded protein is CASSYSTVTDTQYF.

In nucleotides, the CDR3 is TGTGCCAGCAGCTTGGGACAGGGAACTCCCCTCCACTTT. Its protein product is CASSLGQGTPLHF. The rearrangement joins TRBV11-2 to TRBJ1-6, with 9 positions matching TRBD1. Germline V lookup: CDR1 SGHAT, CDR2 FQNNGV. This CDR3 has 13 amino acids. Trimming removed 3 bases from V and 13 bases from J; junction bases left unmatched: 4.

This sequence joins TRBV28 and TRBJ2-2, with a weak D call TRBD2 (5 bases). V lost 11 bases and J 3 bases, leaving 13 bases between the germline ends. Per the germline V gene, CDR1 is MDHEN and CDR2 is SYDVKM. The length of the CDR3 is 13 residues. DNA for the CDR3: TGTGCCTGCCGGACTCCCGACACCGGGGAGCTGTTTTTT. Translating gives CACRTPDTGELFF.

This clone has only a few counts. Other DNA sequences in the same sample also yield this CDR3. V is TRBV5-1 and J is TRBJ2-7, with TRBD1 identical over 8 bases. From germline, CDR1 is SGHRS and CDR2 YFSETQ. The CDR3 extends over 15 amino acids. With 2 bases clipped from V and 0 bases from J, the junction kept 4 bases outside the gene matches. CDR3 nucleotide sequence: TGCGCCAGCAGCTTTGGACAGGGCAGCTCCTACGAGCAGTACTTC. Its translation is CASSFGQGSSYEQYF.

This clone was detected only a few times. This chain joins TRBV5-1 and TRBJ2-7; 13 nucleotides line up with TRBD2. Germline lookup yields CDR1 SGHRS and CDR2 YFSETQ. Trimming removed 5 bases from V and 7 bases from J; junction bases left unmatched: 6. The CDR3 is 14 residues long. The CDR3 DNA reads as TGCGCCAGCAGTGGACTAGCGGGAGAGTTGGAGCAGTACTTC. This codes for CASSGLAGELEQYF.

J is TRBJ2-3 and V is TRBV5-1; D unclear. Germline assignment: CDR1 SGHRS and CDR2 YFSETQ. V was pared by 6 bases and J by 5 bases, with 13 bases between. The CDR3 runs to 13 residues. CDR3 sequence: CASNPEFGDTQYF. The CDR3 coding sequence is TGCGCCAGCAACCCCGAGTTTGGAGATACGCAGTATTTT.

The chain recombines TRBV7-2 with TRBJ1-5; 9 nucleotides agree with TRBD1. CDR1 is SGHTA, CDR2 FQGNSA, per germline. V lost 5 bases to trimming and J lost 8 bases; unmatched junction nucleotides: 7. This CDR3 spans 14 amino acids. The CDR3 sequence is CASSPQGAGEPQHF. CDR3 sequence (DNA): TGTGCCAGCAGCCCACAGGGGGCCGGGGAGCCCCAGCATTTT. Combining the CDR3 with reference TRBV7-2 and TRBJ1-5 gives the whole variable domain GAGVSQSPSNKVTEKGKDVELRCDPISGHTALYWYRQSLGQGLEFLIYFQGNSAPDKSGLPSDRFSAERTGGSVSTLTIQRTQQEDSAVYLCASSPQGAGEPQHFGDGTRLSIL.

The CDR3 bases are TGTGCCAGCAGCCAAGACCACAGGGGGAGCAATCAGCCCCAGCATTTT. This sequence encodes CASSQDHRGSNQPQHF. The gene calls are TRBV4-2 and TRBJ1-5, with 8 nucleotides matching TRBD1. Germline CDR1 and CDR2: LGHNA and YNFKEQ. This CDR3 has 16 residues. Trimming took 0 bases from V and 1 from J; bases not matched to a gene: 2.